These 5 T cell receptor beta chains originate from one sample sequenced in a study of early T cells in non-severe SARS-CoV-2 infection. One entry per CDR3 protein results from TCRdb running MiXCR on the 5' RACE reads. The repertoire holds roughly 62,000 distinct CDR3 sequences, with more than 7.5% as singletons. Input material: whole blood. The receptors were sampled from an adult who was a healthcare worker with PCR-confirmed SARS-CoV-2 infection or an uninfected control (not recorded which).

This clonotype occurred many times. This chain links TRBV7-9 with TRBJ1-3, with D hard to call. Germline loops: CDR1 SEHNR, CDR2 FQNEAQ (reference sequence). The CDR3 runs 17 residues. V dropped 1 base and J dropped 0 bases, with 13 bases sitting between them. In DNA, the CDR3 is TGTGCCAGCAGCTTAGGTCCAGAGCCCTCCTCTGGAAACACCATATATTTT. It yields the protein CASSLGPEPSSGNTIYF.

This clonotype has at least ten counts. The chain couples TRBV4-1 to TRBJ2-1; 9 bases line up with TRBD1. Germline V gives CDR1 MGHRA, CDR2 YSYEKL. The CDR3 is 16 residues long. V shed 4 bases, J shed 2 bases, and the junction held 6 bases outside the gene matches. This chain's CDR3 is CASSPRGTGTYNEQFF. The CDR3 nucleotides read TGCGCCAGCAGCCCTCGCGGGACAGGGACCTACAATGAGCAGTTCTTC.

In this sample, this clonotype turned up a few times. CDR3 nucleotides: TGTGCCAGCTCTCGAAGCACAGATACGCAGTATTTT. Translation gives CASSRSTDTQYF. The V and J genes are TRBV18 and TRBJ2-3; D is unclear. V lost 6 bases, J lost 0 bases, and 4 bases lay in between. Looked up from germline, CDR1 is KGHSH and CDR2 is LQKENI. This CDR3 spans 12 amino acids.

This clonotype was detected only a few times. Given the absence of the conserved phenylalanine or tryptophan at the CDR3 end, a read error is likely. It is unclear where the CDR3 begins or ends on the DNA, so no DNA is shown, and the CDR3 is as TCRdb lists it. The chain recombines TRBV27 with TRBJ2-7. The CDR3 length equals 9 residues, ends included. Per the germline V gene, CDR1 is MNHEY and CDR2 is SMNVEV (reference sequence). The CDR3 loop is CASTFFHTA.

The chain links TRBV11-2 to TRBJ2-7; 10 positions agree with TRBD2. The V and J ends lost 5 bases and 4 bases, in that order; junction bases with no gene match: 8. The CDR3 extends over 15 amino acids. Germline V gene data show CDR1 as SGHAT and CDR2 as FQNNGV. The DNA for the CDR3 is TGTGCCAGCAGCGCCCGTTGGACTAGCGGTTACGAGCAGTACTTC. It specifies CASSARWTSGYEQYF.